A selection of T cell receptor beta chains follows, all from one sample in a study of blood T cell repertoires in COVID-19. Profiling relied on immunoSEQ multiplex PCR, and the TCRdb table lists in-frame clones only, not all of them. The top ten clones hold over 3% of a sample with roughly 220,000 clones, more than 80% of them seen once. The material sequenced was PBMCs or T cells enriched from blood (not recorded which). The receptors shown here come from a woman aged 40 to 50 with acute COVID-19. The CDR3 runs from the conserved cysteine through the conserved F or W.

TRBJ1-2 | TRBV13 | CASSRDEGHYGYTF
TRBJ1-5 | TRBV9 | CASSGVGGNQPQHF
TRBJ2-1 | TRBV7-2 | CASSLGQGGVQGEQFF
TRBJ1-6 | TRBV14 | CASSRGGFYNSPLHF
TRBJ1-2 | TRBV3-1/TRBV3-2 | CASSHGQGPWGYTF
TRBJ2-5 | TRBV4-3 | CASSQDLATAGRTQYF
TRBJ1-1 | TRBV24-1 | CATVPGESPNTEAFF
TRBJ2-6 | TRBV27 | CASSPLTGYSSSGANVLTF
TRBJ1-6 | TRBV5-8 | CASSFGTATPLHF
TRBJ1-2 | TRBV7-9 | CASSRGNYGYTF
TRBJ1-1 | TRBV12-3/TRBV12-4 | CASSLTENTEAFF
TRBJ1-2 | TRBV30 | CAWRQELGSYGYTF
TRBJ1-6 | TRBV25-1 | CASSGGQGTPLHF
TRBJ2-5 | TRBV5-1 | CASSLEPRGTGEETQYF
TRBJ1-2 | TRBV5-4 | CASSPLQGSVGYTF
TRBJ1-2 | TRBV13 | CASSFNTANYGYTF
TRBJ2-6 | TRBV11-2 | CASSDRVGGAGANVLTF
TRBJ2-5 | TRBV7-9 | CASSLGTVQETQYF
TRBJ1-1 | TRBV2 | CASSGLFRGEAFF
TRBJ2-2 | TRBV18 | CASSPRNLVTGELFF
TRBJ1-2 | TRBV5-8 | CASSLRRTEWGYTF
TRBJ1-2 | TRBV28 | CASQCSGCYGYTF
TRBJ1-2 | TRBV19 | CASSIDRGHGYTF
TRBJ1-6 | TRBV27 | CASRLLPTTNSPLHF
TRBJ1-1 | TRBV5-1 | CASSENTNTEAFF
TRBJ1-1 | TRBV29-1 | CSAKGDLLNTEAFF
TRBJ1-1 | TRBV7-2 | CASSFTPGHMNTEAFF
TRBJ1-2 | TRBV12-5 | CASGLALQDGYTF
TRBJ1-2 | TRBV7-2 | CASSLASGGGGYGYTF
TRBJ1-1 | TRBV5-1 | CASSLDTEMNTEAFF
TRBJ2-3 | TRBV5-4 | CASSLTGGGADTQYF
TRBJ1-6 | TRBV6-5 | CASVAGSSYNSPLHF
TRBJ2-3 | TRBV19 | CASSPGTGGVTQYF
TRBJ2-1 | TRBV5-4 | CASGDPSGVVNEQFF
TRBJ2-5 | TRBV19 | CASSPETHQETQYF
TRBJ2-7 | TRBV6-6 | CASSYAPDRPEQYF